This T cell receptor beta chain was identified during a study of shared clonotypes between healthy human individuals. Regarding this clone: Its antigen remains unidentified.

Sequencing was performed with immunoSEQ multiplex PCR; in TCRdb, only in-frame clones are kept and a portion is missing. The sample contains some 2.1 million clones, over 85% of which appear only once. Trimming left V 6 bases short and J 3 bases short, with 20 bases between. Germline CDR1 and CDR2: ENHRY and SYGVKD. CDR3 length equals 16 residues. Overall study results and limits: In this cohort, only blood was sampled, and tissue repertoires likely differ.

Source material: naive CD4+ T cells sorted from blood. As to subset: CD45RA+ positively selected. This rearrangement joins TRBV10-3 to TRBJ2-5; D not certain. This clonotype was obtained from a man between 18 and 35 years old in good health. This CDR3 is CAISRKPAHPEETQYF. CDR3 coding DNA: TGTGCCATCAGCAGGAAACCGGCCCACCCGGAAGAGACCCAGTACTTC.